In its sample, the clone carrying this T cell receptor (beta chain) was seen many times. Its specificity is unknown. The data are from a study of early T cells in non-severe SARS-CoV-2 infection. The overall study: Unpaired chains resulted from sequencing bulk RNA of unsorted whole blood.

Study-wide points: Anti-spike CD8 specificities were favored by VDJdb matching, whose results missed private and CD4 specificities.

CDR1 and CDR2 from the germline V gene are ENHRY and SYGVKD. There are 16 residues in the CDR3. Trimming took off 1 base at V and 3 bases at J, with 16 bases between the two ends. Tagging with unique molecular identifiers was applied to individual cDNA molecules. TCRdb analysed the 5' RACE reads with MiXCR anew, one entry per CDR3 protein. This sample has 60,000 to 75,000 distinct CDR3 sequences, with over 9.5% found just once. This TCR was recovered from an adult who was a healthcare worker with PCR-confirmed SARS-CoV-2 infection or an uninfected control (not recorded which). V gene TRBV10-3 combines with J gene TRBJ2-7; tentatively, D is TRBD1 (7 bases). The sequencing sample was made of whole blood. CDR3: CAISELGGGKGYEQYF. The CDR3 nucleotides are TGTGCCATCAGTGAGTTAGGGGGCGGGAAAGGCTACGAGCAGTACTTC.